This T cell receptor (beta chain) was identified in a study of CD4 T cells in relation to SARS-CoV-2 and coronaviruses. On the study more broadly: ViraFEST: roughly 9-day antigen culture of PBMCs, then TCR beta CDR3 sequencing.

Generated by immunoSEQ multiplex PCR, the TCRdb table keeps only in-frame clones and is missing some. Here the sample spans tens of thousands of clones, 55% to 80% being singletons. The unexposed donors gave CD4+ T cells in 2011-2018, prior to COVID-19. CD4+ T cells were isolated from the cells after about ten days of culture. To note about this clone: Its cognate antigen is unknown.

The sequence derives from a human donor in good health. Sequenced: CD4+ T cells from PBMCs, cultured in vitro.

The CDR3 here is CASSWRLAGDTQYF. CDR3 bases: TGCGCCAGCAGCTGGAGACTAGCGGGGGATACGCAGTATTTT. This rearrangement joins TRBV5-1 to TRBJ2-3; the match to TRBD2 covers 11 bases. The V gene's germline CDR1 is SGHRS and CDR2 YFSETQ. CDR3 length: 14 amino acids. Trimming took 3 bases from V and 6 from J; bases not matched to a gene: 3.